These 17 T cell receptor beta chains were sequenced from one sample in a study of regulatory T cells in long-lasting Graves disease. CDR3 regions were amplified by Arm-PCR using iRepertoire HTBI primers to build TCR beta libraries. TCRdb reprocessed the multiplex PCR reads via MiXCR and lists one record per CDR3 protein. This table holds 450,000 to 600,000 distinct CDR3 sequences, approximately 13% found once. Time point indicated: newly diagnosed GD, antithyroid drugs for less than 3 months. The TCR library was made from RNA extracted from PBMCs. The sample was also reused in another study, on T cells in Graves' hyperthyroidism and ophthalmopathy.

Sequenced here: peripheral blood mononuclear cells (PBMCs), sampled at new diagnosis, from a patient treated with antithyroid drugs. These receptors all stem from a man aged 30 to 39 with Graves disease.

This clonotype was observed at least ten times. The V gene is TRBV11-3, the J gene TRBJ2-1, with D tentatively TRBD2 (5 bases). Germline V gives CDR1 SGHNT, CDR2 YENEEA. Trimming cost V 4 bases and J 2 bases, with 15 bases left between them. The CDR3 has 16 residues. CDR3 amino acids: CASSYGERSTYNEQFF. The CDR3 DNA reads as TGTGCCAGCAGCTACGGGGAGCGGAGCACCTACAATGAGCAGTTCTTC.

This clonotype came up many times. V usage is TRBV5-4 and J usage is TRBJ2-5; D possibly corresponds to TRBD2 (7 bases). Trimming pared 4 bases from V and 0 bases from J, leaving 10 bases between. CDR3 length: 14 amino acids. Germline CDR1 reads SGHNT; CDR2 reads YYREEE (reference sequence). In DNA, the CDR3 is TGTGCCAGCAGCGCGGGGGACAACCAAGAGACCCAGTACTTC. Its protein is CASSAGDNQETQYF.

This clonotype was detected only a few times. The chain links TRBV7-6 to TRBJ2-1; 9 nucleotides agree with TRBD2. J was trimmed by 0 bases and V by 3 bases; bases with no gene match: 3. The germline V gene has CDR1 SGHVS and CDR2 FNYEAQ. The CDR3 covers 16 residues. The CDR3 nucleotides are TGTGCCAGCAGCTTTTCTAGCGGGGTCTCCTACAATGAGCAGTTCTTC. Its translation is CASSFSSGVSYNEQFF.

This clonotype occurred many times. The CDR3 DNA reads as TGTGCCACCTCGGGAGGGACCTACAATGAGCAGTTCTTC. Translation: CATSGGTYNEQFF. This sequence joins TRBV24-1 and TRBJ2-1, with 8 bases aligning to TRBD2. The CDR3 has 13 residues. Germline CDR1 is KGHDR and CDR2 is SFDVKD. J lost 2 bases, V lost 9 bases, and 2 bases had no gene match.

The rearrangement links TRBV4-1 to TRBJ1-1, with TRBD1 identical over 7 bases. The CDR3 extends over 13 amino acids. CDR1 is MGHRA, CDR2 YSYEKL, per germline. The trim removed 6 bases at V and 11 bases at J, leaving 12 bases unmatched. The chain's CDR3 is CASRGYDDRAAFF. The CDR3 bases are TGCGCCAGCAGAGGATACGACGACAGGGCCGCTTTCTTT.

This rearrangement joins TRBV18 to TRBJ2-5; maybe TRBD2 (5 bases). Germline loops: CDR1 KGHSH, CDR2 LQKENI. The length of the CDR3 is 13 residues. Trimming removed 5 bases at V and 2 bases at J, with 9 bases between. This chain's CDR3 is CASSWGEQETQYF. The CDR3, as DNA: TGTGCCAGCTCATGGGGAGAACAAGAGACCCAGTACTTC.

This clonotype appeared many times. The V gene is TRBV30, the J gene TRBJ2-5; 10 bases line up with TRBD1. Germline CDR1 GTSNPN, CDR2 SVGIG (reference sequence). CDR3 length: 16 residues. V lost 3 bases and J lost 4; bases outside the gene matches: 11. In DNA form, the CDR3 reads TGTGCCTGGAGGTATCCGGGACAGGGGCAAAGAGAGACCCAGTACTTC. Translated: CAWRYPGQGQRETQYF.

In its sample, this clonotype was seen many times. V usage is TRBV6-5 and J usage is TRBJ1-2; no clear D gene. Germline CDR1 and CDR2: MNHEY and SVGAGI. CDR3 size: 12 residues. V lost 2 bases, J lost 2 bases, and 3 bases lay in between. CDR3 nucleotide sequence: TGTGCCAGCAGTTACGGGAACTATGGCTACACCTTC. Residues: CASSYGNYGYTF.

This clonotype has at least ten counts. The genes are TRBV20-1 and TRBJ2-7; D is undetermined. The CDR3 has 11 residues. Per germline, CDR1 DFQATT and CDR2 SNEGSKA (reference sequence). V was pared by 5 bases and J by 6 bases, with 11 bases between. DNA of the CDR3: TGCAGTGCTGCCCAACCCTCCGAGCAGTACTTC. This gives the protein CSAAQPSEQYF.

The rearrangement links TRBV14 to TRBJ1-1; no clear D gene. Germline assignment: CDR1 SGHDN and CDR2 FVKESK. The V gene lost 1 base and the J gene lost 4 bases, with 7 bases spanning the gap. This CDR3 is 13 amino acids long. Written as DNA, the CDR3 is TGTGCCAGCAGCCAAGTCTTGTTCACTGAAGCTTTCTTT. The encoded protein is CASSQVLFTEAFF. Using reference TRBV14 and TRBJ1-1 for the parts outside the CDR3, the full variable domain is EAGVTQFPSHSVIEKGQTVTLRCDPISGHDNLYWYRRVMGKEIKFLLHFVKESKQDESGMPNNRFLAERTGGTYSTLKVQPAELEDSGVYFCASSQVLFTEAFFGQGTRLTVV.

This clonotype was detected ten times or more. V gene TRBV12-3 or TRBV12-4 combines with J gene TRBJ2-5; 8 nucleotides align to TRBD1. The length of the CDR3 is 20 residues. Losses at the gene ends were 5 bases for V and 1 base for J; bases not matched to a gene: 21. CDR3 amino acids: CASSTPGQGWTRTTQETQYF. In nucleotides, the CDR3 is TGTGCCAGCAGTACACCCGGACAGGGCTGGACACGGACAACCCAAGAGACCCAGTACTTC.

This clonotype was picked up many times. This CDR3 reads CASSEGRQNYGYTF. CDR3 nucleotides: TGTGCCAGCAGTGAAGGGCGGCAGAACTATGGCTACACCTTC. The rearrangement links TRBV2 to TRBJ1-2, with D hard to call. Germline loops: CDR1 SNHLY, CDR2 FYNNEI. CDR3 length: 14 residues. Trimming took 1 base from V and 2 from J, leaving 8 bases between them.

Worth noting for this clonotype: This may arise from a read error, as a much more abundant clone is one base away. The chain links TRBV5-1 to TRBJ2-7, with D perhaps matching TRBD1 or TRBD2 (5 bases each). The CDR3 contains 11 residues. Germline values: CDR1 SGHRS, CDR2 YFSETQ. The CDR3 protein is CTSSEGNEQYF. DNA for the CDR3: TGCACCAGCAGCGAGGGGAACGAGCAGTACTTC.

This clonotype came up many times. This sequence joins TRBV3-1 and TRBJ2-7; D perhaps matches TRBD1 (6 bases). Trimming removed 1 base at V and 2 bases at J, with 12 bases between. The germline V gene encodes CDR1 LGHDT and CDR2 YNNKEL (reference sequence). The CDR3 extends over 15 amino acids. As DNA, the CDR3 is TGTGCCAGCAGCCAAGGTTCAGGGGCACCCTACGAGCAGTACTTC. This encodes CASSQGSGAPYEQYF.

This clonotype was seen more than once but under ten times. The chain has TRBV20-1 and TRBJ2-7, with D perhaps TRBD1 or TRBD2 (6 bases each). The V and J ends lost 6 bases and 2 bases respectively, with 11 bases between them. This CDR3 comprises 12 residues. CDR1 and CDR2 from the germline V gene are DFQATT and SNEGSKA (reference sequence). For the CDR3, the DNA is TGCAGTGCATGGGGGGCCACCTACGAGCAGTACTTC. Translating it yields CSAWGATYEQYF.

This clonotype was detected ten times or more. The gene calls are TRBV5-1 and TRBJ2-7; D gene uncertain. The CDR3 spans 13 residues. The germline V gene encodes CDR1 SGHRS and CDR2 YFSETQ. Trimming took off 6 bases at V and 0 bases at J, with 10 bases between the two ends. CDR3 nucleotide sequence: TGCGCCAGCAACCCAATAAACTCCTACGAGCAGTACTTC. Translation: CASNPINSYEQYF.

In this sample, this clonotype turned up many times. The chain uses TRBV20-1 and TRBJ1-5; TRBD1 agrees at 7 bases. CDR3 length equals 17 residues. Germline V lookup: CDR1 DFQATT, CDR2 SNEGSKA (reference sequence). Trimming took 3 bases from V and 0 from J; bases not matched to a gene: 11. The CDR3 DNA is TGCAGTGCTAGGCCCGGGACAGCAAGTGTTAGCAATCAGCCCCAGCATTTT. Translation gives CSARPGTASVSNQPQHF.